Here is one T cell receptor beta chain with its context. Trimming shortened V by 0 bases and J by 3 bases, and 8 bases separated the two germline ends. The CDR3 length is 15 residues. CDR1 and CDR2 from the germline V gene are LNHNV and YYDKDF (reference sequence). This sample is part of a study of lymphopenia after photon versus proton radiotherapy. Generated by immunoSEQ multiplex PCR, the TCRdb table keeps only in-frame clones and is missing some. The data hold about 12,000 clones, with around 89% observed a single time. The sequence was obtained from a man aged 60 to 69 with pancreatic cancer. J is TRBJ1-4 and V is TRBV15; no firm D call. The sequenced sample was peripheral blood, obtained from a patient treated with photon-based radiotherapy. The CDR3: CATSRDRAANEKLFF. CDR3 bases: TGTGCCACCAGCAGAGATCGGGCCGCTAATGAAAAACTGTTTTTT.